What follows describes a single T cell receptor (beta chain). When the RNA was reverse transcribed, random hexamers were used with an input of roughly 0.5 to 1 ug. TCRdb re-derived calls from the immunoSEQ multiplex PCR reads in MiXCR, one entry per CDR3 protein. This table has 140,000 to 150,000 distinct CDR3 sequences, approximately 93% appearing once. This sample is part of a study of CD8 T cells in Susac syndrome. The CDR3 length is 12 residues. Trimming removed 6 bases at V and 2 bases at J, with 7 bases between. CDR1 and CDR2 from the germline V gene are KGHSH and LQKENI. This clonotype originated in a human donor in good health. The sample consisted of CD4+ T cells from PBMCs. The chain carries TRBV18 and TRBJ2-5; unclear D gene. The CDR3 coding sequence is TGTGCCAGCTCCCGAGATCAAGAGACCCAGTACTTC. Translation gives CASSRDQETQYF.